This TCR beta chain was obtained from a study of OX40 agonist ivuxolimab in advanced cancers. Looked up from germline, CDR1 is MGHRA and CDR2 is YSYEKL. V was cut by 0 bases and J by 8 bases, with 8 bases left in between. This CDR3 contains 13 residues. The method was immunoSEQ multiplex PCR; TCRdb's version includes in-frame clones alone and lacks a portion of them. Of 60,000 to 80,000 clones in the sample, 65% to 85% were seen once. This clonotype originated in an adult with an advanced solid tumor such as melanoma, head and neck, liver or kidney cancer. The sequenced sample was CD4+ or CD8+ T cells sorted from blood, obtained in a trial of the OX40 agonist ivuxolimab. The chain recombines TRBV4-1 with TRBJ1-3; no clear D. In nucleotides, the CDR3 is TGCGCCAGCAGCCAAGATCTGGAGGACACCATATATTTT. Translation: CASSQDLEDTIYF.